The 23 T cell receptor beta chains below all came from one sample that was sequenced in a study of human thymus T cells. The method was immunoSEQ multiplex PCR; TCRdb's version includes in-frame clones alone and lacks a portion of them. The table shows around 70,000 clones, with 85% to 95% occurring only once. Resections removed during corrective heart surgery provided the thymus tissue used. The sequenced material came from thymus tissue. The origin of the receptors is a girl under three years old with a congenital heart defect but otherwise immunologically healthy.

The V call is TRBV13, the J call TRBJ2-3; TRBD2 matches at 7 bases. This CDR3 contains 16 residues. CDR1 is PRHDT and CDR2 is FYEKMQ in the germline V gene (reference sequence). After removal of 0 bases from V and 2 bases from J, the junction contained 5 bases not matched to a gene. CDR3 sequence reads: CASSLGSTSPTDTQYF. The CDR3 coding sequence is TGTGCCAGCAGCTTAGGGTCGACTAGCCCCACAGATACGCAGTATTTT.

The rearrangement uses TRBV27 and TRBJ2-6; 11 bases agree with TRBD2. CDR1 is MNHEY and CDR2 is SMNVEV in the germline V gene (reference sequence). The CDR3 is made up of 21 amino acids. Unmatched junction bases numbered 15, after V lost 4 bases and J lost 1 base. The CDR3 loop reads CASSSLAGGSSRQSGANVLTF. The CDR3 nucleotides are TGTGCCAGCAGTTCCTTAGCGGGAGGGTCCTCCAGACAATCTGGGGCCAACGTCCTGACTTTC.

This chain links TRBV29-1 with TRBJ2-3; D possibly uses TRBD1 or TRBD2 (5 bases each). Germline lookup yields CDR1 SQVTM and CDR2 ANQGSEA. Trimming removed 8 bases from V and 2 bases from J, with 11 bases in between. The CDR3 has 12 amino acids. Here the CDR3 DNA reads TGCAGCCTAAGAGGGGTCACAGATACGCAGTATTTT. Translating it yields CSLRGVTDTQYF.

This chain joins TRBV11-2 and TRBJ2-7; TRBD2 aligns across 10 bases. The CDR3 runs 18 residues. Germline trimming cut 4 bases from V and 1 base from J; bases unmatched to any gene: 13. Per the germline V gene, CDR1 is SGHAT and CDR2 is FQNNGV. As DNA, the CDR3 is TGTGCCAGCAGCTCGCCCACAATTAGCGGGAGGAGATCCTACGAGCAGTACTTC. Its translation is CASSSPTISGRRSYEQYF. Full variable domain (outside the CDR3, taken from reference TRBV11-2 and TRBJ2-7): EAGVAQSPRYKIIEKRQSVAFWCNPISGHATLYWYQQILGQGPKLLIQFQNNGVVDDSQLPKDRFSAERLKGVDSTLKIQPAKLEDSAVYLCASSSPTISGRRSYEQYFGPGTRLTVT.

This clone was counted a single time. CDR3 protein: CASSYSPGRGQETQYF. DNA of the CDR3: TGTGCCAGCAGTTACTCCCCCGGCAGGGGCCAAGAGACCCAGTACTTC. V gene TRBV6-6 combines with J gene TRBJ2-5; the D gene is possibly TRBD1 (6 bases). CDR3 length: 16 residues. V was clipped by 0 bases and J by 1 base, with 12 bases between them. Germline V gives CDR1 MNHNY, CDR2 SVGAGI (reference sequence).

The chain employs TRBV6-1 and TRBJ1-2; D possibly corresponds to TRBD1 (6 bases). Deletions cut 3 bases from V and 3 bases from J, with 17 bases between. In germline, CDR1 is MNHNS, CDR2 SASEGT. The CDR3 length is 16 residues. The CDR3 bases are TGTGCCAGCAGTGAGGGGGACAAATTCCCAGACTATGGCTACACCTTC. Encoded protein: CASSEGDKFPDYGYTF.

This chain uses TRBV29-1 with TRBJ1-1, with unresolved D. Germline-derived CDR1 and CDR2 are SQVTM and ANQGSEA. V was cut by 3 bases and J by 2 bases, with 4 bases left in between. The CDR3 has 11 residues. The CDR3 is CSVEGNTEAFF. CDR3 in DNA: TGCAGCGTTGAGGGAAACACTGAAGCTTTCTTT.

This chain uses TRBV27 with TRBJ2-7, with 8 nucleotides matching TRBD1. CDR3 length equals 15 residues. After removal of 0 bases from V and 3 bases from J, the junction contained 4 bases not matched to a gene. Germline CDR1 MNHEY, CDR2 SMNVEV (reference sequence). For the CDR3, the DNA is TGTGCCAGCAGTTTATCCCTGACAGGGGACTACGAGCAGTACTTC. It codes for CASSLSLTGDYEQYF.

V usage is TRBV5-6 and J usage is TRBJ2-7, with 14 bases fitting TRBD2. The ends lost 3 bases at V and 1 base at J; junction bases unmatched: 6. This CDR3 region has 17 residues. Germline V gene lookup returns CDR1 SGHDT and CDR2 YYEEEE. CDR3 sequence reads: CASSSRTSGRTSYEQYF. The CDR3 nucleotides read TGTGCCAGCAGCTCTAGGACTAGCGGGAGGACTTCCTACGAGCAGTACTTC.

The chain carries TRBV19 and TRBJ2-5; D is uncertain. The CDR3 has 14 residues. Trimming removed 1 base at V and 7 bases at J, with 13 bases between. Germline CDR1 reads LNHDA; CDR2 reads SQIVND (reference sequence). CDR3 loop: CASSIGLPGGTQYF. Written as DNA, the CDR3 is TGTGCCAGTAGTATAGGACTCCCTGGCGGGACCCAGTACTTC.

The chain is built from TRBV13 and TRBJ2-6, with D uncertain. CDR1 and CDR2 (germline): PRHDT, FYEKMQ (reference sequence). V was shortened by 5 bases and J by 0 bases, with 8 bases between the two germline ends. The CDR3 has 15 residues. CDR3 DNA sequence: TGTGCCAGCAGCATCGGGTCCTCTGGGGCCAACGTCCTGACTTTC. Translated, it gives CASSIGSSGANVLTF.

The CDR3 here is CASSIDHRARSFNEKLFF. Here the CDR3 DNA reads TGTGCCAGTAGTATAGACCACAGGGCCAGATCCTTTAATGAAAAACTGTTTTTT. V and J are TRBV19 and TRBJ1-4; a weak D match, TRBD1 (6 bases). This CDR3 has 18 amino acids. Germline CDR1 reads LNHDA; CDR2 reads SQIVND (reference sequence). V shed 0 bases and J shed 4 bases, with 18 bases lying between them.

V gene TRBV29-1 combines with J gene TRBJ1-1, with D perhaps TRBD1 (6 bases). The V gene's germline CDR1 is SQVTM and CDR2 ANQGSEA. V lost 4 bases and J 1 base, leaving 22 bases between the germline ends. This CDR3 has 17 amino acids. As DNA, the CDR3 is TGCAGCGTTGGTGTCAGGGGACCCCCGTGGAGGAACACTGAAGCTTTCTTT. Translation: CSVGVRGPPWRNTEAFF.

The rearrangement uses TRBV27 and TRBJ2-7; TRBD1 agrees at 10 bases. Germline-derived CDR1 and CDR2 are MNHEY and SMNVEV (reference sequence). This CDR3 is built from 18 residues. Losses at the gene ends were 5 bases for V and 2 bases for J; bases not matched to a gene: 15. CDR3 region: CASSLRDRGPRDPYEQYF. In DNA form, the CDR3 reads TGTGCCAGCAGTCTGCGGGACAGGGGCCCCCGGGACCCCTACGAGCAGTACTTC.

The chain couples TRBV30 to TRBJ1-6; D gene unclear. Germline-derived CDR1 and CDR2 are GTSNPN and SVGIG (reference sequence). Trimming took off 2 bases at V and 4 bases at J, with 12 bases between the two ends. There are 15 residues in the CDR3. CDR3 amino acids: CAWSPRKPYNSPLHF. CDR3 in DNA: TGTGCCTGGAGTCCCCGAAAGCCGTATAATTCACCCCTCCACTTT. Looking up the rest from reference TRBV30 and TRBJ1-6 gives the full variable domain: SQTIHQWPATLVQPVGSPLSLECTVEGTSNPNLYWYRQAAGRGLQLLFYSVGIGQISSEVPQNLSASRPQDRQFILSSKKLLLSDSGFYLCAWSPRKPYNSPLHFGNGTRLTVT.

The J gene is TRBJ2-1, the V gene TRBV30; 12 bases map to TRBD2. J was trimmed by 8 bases and V by 1 base; bases with no gene match: 9. CDR3 size: 16 residues. CDR1 and CDR2 from the germline V gene are GTSNPN and SVGIG (reference sequence). The CDR3 sequence: CAWSGTSGASWDEQFF. The CDR3 DNA sequence: TGTGCCTGGAGTGGGACTAGCGGGGCCAGCTGGGATGAGCAGTTCTTC.

This clone was counted between two and nine times. CDR3 sequence (DNA): TGTGCCAGCAGATTCCTCCCGGGACCTATCTATGGCTACACCTTC. This sequence encodes CASRFLPGPIYGYTF. This chain uses TRBV28 with TRBJ1-2; perhaps TRBD1 as D (5 bases). Per the germline V gene, CDR1 is MDHEN and CDR2 is SYDVKM. The CDR3 extends over 15 amino acids. V was cut by 6 bases and J by 4 bases, with 18 bases left in between.

V and J are TRBV12-5 and TRBJ2-1; D is unclear. Deletions cut 3 bases from V and 2 bases from J, with 11 bases between. CDR1 and CDR2 (germline): LGHNT, FRNRAP. The CDR3 is 15 residues long. CDR3 sequence: CASGLSSTPYNEQFF. Here the CDR3 DNA reads TGTGCTAGTGGTTTAAGTAGCACCCCCTACAATGAGCAGTTCTTC. The whole variable domain, remainder taken from reference TRBV12-5 and TRBJ2-1, is DARVTQTPRHKVTEMGQEVTMRCQPILGHNTVFWYRQTMMQGLELLAYFRNRAPLDDSGMPKDRFSAEMPDATLATLKIQPSEPRDSAVYFCASGLSSTPYNEQFFGPGTRLTVL.

In nucleotides, the CDR3 is TGTGCCAGCAGCTTGTCAGGGTACGCCGTCCTCTACAATGAGCAGTTCTTC. It yields the protein CASSLSGYAVLYNEQFF. This rearrangement joins TRBV5-4 to TRBJ2-1, with D possibly matching TRBD1 (5 bases). V was shortened by 1 base and J by 3 bases, with 17 bases between the two germline ends. The length of the CDR3 is 17 residues. Germline V gives CDR1 SGHNT, CDR2 YYREEE (reference sequence).

The rearrangement links TRBV11-2 to TRBJ1-2; D is possibly TRBD1 (6 bases). Germline loops: CDR1 SGHAT, CDR2 FQNNGV. This CDR3 region has 15 residues. The germline V and J ends were trimmed by 1 base and 8 bases, with 17 bases remaining between them. The CDR3 protein is CASSLGGQGYGGYTF. As DNA, the CDR3 is TGTGCCAGCAGCTTAGGGGGTCAGGGGTATGGAGGCTACACCTTC.

The chain combines TRBV18 with TRBJ2-2; D remains ambiguous. The CDR3 is 10 amino acids. Looked up from germline, CDR1 is KGHSH and CDR2 is LQKENI. Trimming took off 6 bases at V and 6 bases at J, with 2 bases between the two ends. The CDR3 DNA reads TGTGCCAGCTCCCCCGGGGAGCTGTTTTTT. Translated: CASSPGELFF.

A single count supports this clone. J is TRBJ2-7 and V is TRBV7-2; the D is unclear. The V gene lost 3 bases and the J gene lost 2 bases, with 17 bases spanning the gap. The CDR3 extends over 16 amino acids. Germline lookup yields CDR1 SGHTA and CDR2 FQGNSA. CDR3 region: CASSFVLMSETYEQYF. For the CDR3, the DNA is TGTGCCAGCAGCTTCGTTCTCATGAGCGAGACCTACGAGCAGTACTTC.

This chain uses TRBV4-1 with TRBJ2-7, with D possibly being TRBD2 (6 bases). V was trimmed by 3 bases and J by 3 bases, leaving 21 bases between them. The germline CDR1 and CDR2 sequences are MGHRA and YSYEKL. This CDR3 is 17 amino acids long. CDR3 nucleotide sequence: TGCGCCAGCAGCCACGAGGGACTTCGGAAAAACTACTACGAGCAGTACTTC. The encoded protein is CASSHEGLRKNYYEQYF.